One sample yielded the 24 T cell receptor beta chains listed below, sequenced in a study of CXCR3-negative and CXCR3-positive naive CD8 T cells. UMI-labeled 5' RACE yielded the TRB cDNA libraries. From its re-call of the 5' RACE reads, TCRdb lists each CDR3 protein once, without DNA. The sample table includes some 8,000 distinct CDR3 sequences. Sequenced input: naive CXCR3- CD8+ T cells from blood. Subset meaning: CD45RO-CCR7+CD27+CD95- naive CD8+ T cells lacking CXCR3 (TNR3-). The receptors shown here come from a human donor in good health. Some clones in this sample may be carry-over from other donors' samples.

The J gene is TRBJ1-3, the V gene TRBV2. CDR1 is SNHLY, CDR2 FYNNEI, per germline. The length of the CDR3 is 14 residues. CDR3 amino acids: CASSERPHGNTIYF. Supplemented by reference TRBV2 and TRBJ1-3, the full variable domain reads EPEVTQTPSHQVTQMGQEVILRCVPISNHLYFYWYRQILGQKVEFLVSFYNNEISEKSEIFDDQFSVERPDGSNFTLKIRSTKLEDSAMYFCASSERPHGNTIYFGEGSWLTVV.

The chain uses TRBV6-1 and TRBJ2-1; TCRdb proposes TRBD2, but this gene call is untestable without DNA. CDR3 size: 14 residues. CDR1 is MNHNS, CDR2 SASEGT, per germline. The CDR3 spells CASSLAGPNNEQFF.

This sequence joins TRBV4-3 and TRBJ2-3; as DNA is missing, the TRBD2 call by TCRdb cannot be tested. The CDR3 has 16 residues. The germline gives CDR1 LGHNA, CDR2 YSLEER. This CDR3 reads CASSQDGTTSTDTQYF.

This chain uses TRBV25-1 with TRBJ2-1; the D call of TRBD2 rests on TCRdb alone, since no DNA is present to check it. The CDR3 length is 15 residues. Germline V gene data show CDR1 as MGHDK and CDR2 as SYGVNS. The CDR3 loop is CASSPRREGRNEQFF.

This clonotype is labeled medium-sized based on frequency. The chain recombines TRBV19 with TRBJ2-7; TCRdb reports TRBD1, a call that lacks DNA to check it against. The CDR3 has 15 amino acids. Germline V gives CDR1 LNHDA, CDR2 SQIVND (reference sequence). CDR3 sequence reads: CASSTDGDANYEQYF.

V is TRBV7-9 and J is TRBJ2-7; checking the TCRdb D call of TRBD1 is not possible without DNA. The CDR3 spans 16 residues. Germline lookup yields CDR1 SEHNR and CDR2 FQNEAQ (reference sequence). The CDR3 is CASSLIPGTVAYEQYF.

This clonotype shows up as medium-sized by frequency. The J gene is TRBJ2-5, the V gene TRBV5-1; lacking DNA, the TRBD1 call made by TCRdb goes unchecked. From germline, CDR1 is SGHRS and CDR2 YFSETQ. This CDR3 contains 14 residues. CDR3 in amino acids: CASSIGASQETQYF.

The CDR3 protein is CSVEVAGQGYTDTQYF. The rearrangement links TRBV29-1 to TRBJ2-3; TCRdb designates TRBD1, a call that cannot be tested without DNA. The germline CDR1 and CDR2 sequences are SQVTM and ANQGSEA. The length of the CDR3 is 16 residues.

In terms of frequency, this clonotype is medium-sized (0.01 to 0.1%). The chain carries TRBV12-5 and TRBJ2-5; without DNA, the TCRdb call of TRBD1 cannot be checked. Germline loops: CDR1 LGHNT, CDR2 FRNRAP. The CDR3 consists of 12 residues. The CDR3 is CASGGAAETQYF.

This chain uses TRBV6-5 with TRBJ2-7; TCRdb's D call, TRBD1, is unchecked because there is no DNA. This CDR3 comprises 14 residues. Looked up from germline, CDR1 is MNHEY and CDR2 is SVGAGI. CDR3 amino acids: CASSFGQVVYEQYF.

This rearrangement joins TRBV20-1 to TRBJ2-7; TCRdb designates TRBD1, a call that cannot be tested without DNA. The CDR3 loop spans 14 amino acids. Germline V gives CDR1 DFQATT, CDR2 SNEGSKA (reference sequence). The CDR3 sequence: CSARPPETTYEQYF.

The CDR3 reads CASSLEVEGAEAFF. The genes are TRBV5-1 and TRBJ1-1; TCRdb's D call of TRBD1 is untestable without DNA. The CDR3 is 14 amino acids. Germline CDR1 reads SGHRS; CDR2 reads YFSETQ.

This sequence joins TRBV14 and TRBJ1-3; the D call from TCRdb, TRBD1, cannot be confirmed without DNA. This CDR3 comprises 15 residues. In germline, CDR1 is SGHDN, CDR2 FVKESK. This CDR3 reads CASSPDSSSGNTIYF.

This clonotype ranks as medium-sized in terms of frequency. The chain links TRBV5-1 to TRBJ2-7. The germline V gene encodes CDR1 SGHRS and CDR2 YFSETQ. The CDR3 is made up of 13 amino acids. The CDR3 sequence is CASSLDGAYEQYF. Together with reference TRBV5-1 and TRBJ2-7, the CDR3 gives the full variable domain: KAGVTQTPRYLIKTRGQQVTLSCSPISGHRSVSWYQQTPGQGLQFLFEYFSETQRNKGNFPGRFSGRQFSNSRSEMNVSTLELGDSALYLCASSLDGAYEQYFGPGTRLTVT.

The genes are TRBV20-1 and TRBJ2-5. Germline V CDR1 and CDR2: DFQATT, SNEGSKA (reference sequence). The CDR3 consists of 12 residues. This CDR3 reads CSAPTVGETQYF.

By frequency, this clonotype registers medium-sized. The V gene is TRBV6-1, the J gene TRBJ1-5; the TRBD1 assignment by TCRdb is unverifiable without DNA. This CDR3 region has 15 residues. Germline loops: CDR1 MNHNS, CDR2 SASEGT. The CDR3 sequence: CASSEDRGINQPQHF.

Measured by frequency, this clonotype is medium-sized. This CDR3 is CASGLEGTGIFRDTQYF. The chain has TRBV12-5 and TRBJ2-3; TCRdb gives TRBD1 as the D gene, but with no DNA this cannot be confirmed. Germline assignment: CDR1 LGHNT and CDR2 FRNRAP. The CDR3 is made up of 17 amino acids.

This clonotype is called medium-sized (0.01 to 0.1%) based on its frequency. The chain employs TRBV29-1 and TRBJ1-4; absent DNA, TCRdb's TRBD1 call cannot be checked. This CDR3 region has 14 residues. Germline V gene sequence: CDR1 SQVTM, CDR2 ANQGSEA. The CDR3 reads CSVLGMGAGEKLFF.

The chain is built from TRBV4-1 and TRBJ2-3. Germline V gene sequence: CDR1 MGHRA, CDR2 YSYEKL. The CDR3 is made up of 14 amino acids. This chain's CDR3 is CASSHASSTDTQYF.

This clonotype is labeled medium-sized (0.01 to 0.1%) based on frequency. The J gene is TRBJ2-1, the V gene TRBV7-3; TCRdb calls TRBD1, which cannot be checked without DNA. The CDR3 spans 15 residues. The germline gives CDR1 SGHTA, CDR2 FQGTGA. The CDR3 is CASSLIRGARNEQFF.

Here the CDR3 reads CAISEENRGTYEQYF. The chain combines TRBV10-3 with TRBJ2-7; lacking DNA, the TRBD1 call made by TCRdb goes unchecked. Germline lookup yields CDR1 ENHRY and CDR2 SYGVKD. The CDR3 consists of 15 residues.

By frequency, this clonotype registers medium-sized. The V call is TRBV29-1, the J call TRBJ2-2; the TRBD2 assignment by TCRdb is unverifiable without DNA. This CDR3 is 14 amino acids long. Per the germline V gene, CDR1 is SQVTM and CDR2 is ANQGSEA. The CDR3 sequence: CSVVTGENTGELFF.

This chain uses TRBV14 with TRBJ2-7. The CDR3 has 13 residues. The germline V gene encodes CDR1 SGHDN and CDR2 FVKESK. The CDR3 sequence: CASSHGGYYEQYF.

The chain is built from TRBV12-3 or TRBV12-4 and TRBJ1-5. The CDR3 consists of 14 residues. CDR3 amino acids: CASSYLDSNQPQHF.